Here is one T cell receptor (beta chain) with its context. The antigen is undetermined. Combining a sample-barcoded 5' primer with a J-beta primer mix, a second PCR ran for about 6 to 12 cycles. Each CDR3 protein gets one entry after TCRdb re-called the 5' RACE reads with MiXCR. The data contain over 1,500,000 distinct CDR3 sequences, around 48% of them seen just once; the ten biggest clones take up 2.1%. This entry comes from a study of blood T cells in healthy people across ages. General study results and limits: Measured against age, TCR beta diversity per million T cells decreased in a roughly linear manner.

Unmatched junction bases numbered 19, after V lost 3 bases and J lost 9 bases. The CDR3 consists of 19 residues. Germline assignment: CDR1 KGHSH and CDR2 LQKENI. With each sample, at least 6 micrograms of total RNA were extracted. The clonotype comes from a woman in her 40s in good health. The rearrangement uses TRBV18 and TRBJ2-3, with 12 bases fitting TRBD2. Sequencing used blood. The CDR3 sequence is CASSPGLAGNRILPGTQYF. CDR3 in DNA: TGTGCCAGCTCACCCGGACTAGCGGGGAACCGTATATTACCGGGGACGCAGTATTTT.